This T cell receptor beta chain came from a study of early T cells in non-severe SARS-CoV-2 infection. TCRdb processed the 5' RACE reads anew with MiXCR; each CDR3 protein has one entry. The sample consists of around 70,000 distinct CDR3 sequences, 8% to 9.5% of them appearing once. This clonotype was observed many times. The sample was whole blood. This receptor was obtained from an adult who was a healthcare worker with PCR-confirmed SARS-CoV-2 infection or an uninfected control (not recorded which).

CDR3 protein: CAWSRQNTGELFF. The CDR3 bases are TGTGCCTGGAGTCGACAGAACACCGGGGAGCTGTTTTTT. The chain links TRBV30 to TRBJ2-2; the D is unclear. CDR3 size: 13 residues. Germline lookup yields CDR1 GTSNPN and CDR2 SVGIG (reference sequence). Between the trimmed V and J ends, which lost 2 bases and 1 base, there was a span of 5 bases.